The TCR beta chain described here comes from a study of T cell repertoires in aging, cancer and after chemotherapy. General study findings and limits: Compared with age-matched healthy donors, untreated hematological or solid cancer patients showed higher blood TCR clonality.

Rearranged V-D-J TRB sequences were amplified with a mixed TRB-A/B primer pool. TCRdb redid the calling of the multiplex PCR reads with MiXCR, one entry per CDR3 protein. Of around 5,000 distinct CDR3 sequences in the sample, around a fifth were seen once. The CDR3 has 13 amino acids. Per the germline V gene, CDR1 is ENHRY and CDR2 is SYGVKD. Trimming took 3 bases from V and 6 from J, leaving 12 bases between them. The template was genomic DNA from peripheral blood, not RNA. In this sample, this clonotype is medium-sized. Its target is not known. The sequenced sample consisted of blood. V is TRBV10-3 and J is TRBJ2-7; D ambiguous. This TCR was recovered from a human donor in good health. The donor label of this sample is uncertain. Here the CDR3 reads CAISEGQEPEQYF. In DNA, the CDR3 is TGTGCCATCAGTGAAGGGCAGGAACCCGAGCAGTACTTC.